This T cell receptor beta chain originates from a study of shared clonotypes between healthy human individuals. TCRdb's copy holds only in-frame clones and misses some; the assay was immunoSEQ multiplex PCR. The table lists 1.5 million to 2.5 million clones, less than 95% of them singletons. The naive CD8 fraction comprised CD45RO-negative cells positively selected for CCR7 and excluded terminally differentiated effector memory CD45RA+ cells. This CDR3 contains 11 residues. Germline CDR1 SGDLS, CDR2 YYNGEE. The germline V and J ends were trimmed by 4 bases and 7 bases, with 9 bases remaining between them. Findings and limits, study-wide: Relative to memory subsets, naive subsets generally showed larger estimated richness.

As regards this clone: Its specificity is unknown. Additional DNA sequences in this sample encode the identical CDR3.

The chain carries TRBV9 and TRBJ2-7; possibly TRBD2 for D (6 bases). The TCR sequence derives from a man aged 18 to 29 in good health. The material sequenced was naive CD8+ T cells sorted from blood. This CDR3 is CASSPGGEQYF. CDR3 in DNA: TGTGCCAGCAGCCCCGGGGGAGAGCAGTACTTC.